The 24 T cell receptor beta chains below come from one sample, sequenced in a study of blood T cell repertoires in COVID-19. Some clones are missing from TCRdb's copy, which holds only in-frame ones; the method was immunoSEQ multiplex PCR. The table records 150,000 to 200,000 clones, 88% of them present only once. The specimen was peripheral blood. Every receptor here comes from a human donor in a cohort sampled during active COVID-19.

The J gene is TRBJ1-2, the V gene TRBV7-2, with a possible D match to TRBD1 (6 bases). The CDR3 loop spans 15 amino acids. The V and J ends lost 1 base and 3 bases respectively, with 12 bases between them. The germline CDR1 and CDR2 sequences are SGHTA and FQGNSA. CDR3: CASSLGTDVHYGYTF. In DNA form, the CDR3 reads TGTGCCAGCAGCTTAGGGACAGATGTACACTATGGCTACACCTTC. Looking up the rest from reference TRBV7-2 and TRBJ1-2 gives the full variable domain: GAGVSQSPSNKVTEKGKDVELRCDPISGHTALYWYRQSLGQGLEFLIYFQGNSAPDKSGLPSDRFSAERTGGSVSTLTIQRTQQEDSAVYLCASSLGTDVHYGYTFGSGTRLTVV.

DNA of the CDR3: TGTGCCTGGACACTCAGGGGCAACACTGAAGCTTTCTTT. It is translated as CAWTLRGNTEAFF. V gene TRBV30 combines with J gene TRBJ1-1; the D gene is possibly TRBD1 (6 bases). From germline, CDR1 is GTSNPN and CDR2 SVGIG (reference sequence). The CDR3 is 13 amino acids. V was cut by 4 bases and J by 2 bases, with 11 bases left in between.

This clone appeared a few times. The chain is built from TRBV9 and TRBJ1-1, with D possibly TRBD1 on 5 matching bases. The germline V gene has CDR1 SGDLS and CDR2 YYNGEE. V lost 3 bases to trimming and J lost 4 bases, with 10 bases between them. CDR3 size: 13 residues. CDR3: CASSGIRGTEAFF. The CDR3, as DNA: TGTGCCAGCAGCGGGATAAGGGGCACTGAAGCTTTCTTT.

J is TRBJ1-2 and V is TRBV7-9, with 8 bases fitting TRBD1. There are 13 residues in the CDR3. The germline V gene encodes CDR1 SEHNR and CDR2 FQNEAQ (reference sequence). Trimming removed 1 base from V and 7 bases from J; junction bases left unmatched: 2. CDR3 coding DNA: TGTGCCAGCAGCTTAGAAGGACAGGGTGGCTACACCTTC. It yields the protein CASSLEGQGGYTF.

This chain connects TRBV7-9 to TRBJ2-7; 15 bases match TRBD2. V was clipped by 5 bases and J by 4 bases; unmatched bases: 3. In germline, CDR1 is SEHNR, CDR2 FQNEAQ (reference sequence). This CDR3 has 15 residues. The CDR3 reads CASSLGLAGGYEQYF. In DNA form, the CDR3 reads TGTGCCAGCAGCCTGGGACTAGCGGGGGGTTACGAGCAGTACTTC.

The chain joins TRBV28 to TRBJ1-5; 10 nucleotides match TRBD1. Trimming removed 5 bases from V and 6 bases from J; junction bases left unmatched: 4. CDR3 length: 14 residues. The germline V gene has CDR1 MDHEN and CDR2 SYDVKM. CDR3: CASSLTGGGQPQHF. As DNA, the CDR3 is TGTGCCAGCAGTCTGACAGGGGGCGGTCAGCCCCAGCATTTT. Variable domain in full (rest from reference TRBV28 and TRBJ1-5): DVKVTQSSRYLVKRTGEKVFLECVQDMDHENMFWYRQDPGLGLRLIYFSYDVKMKEKGDIPEGYSVSREKKERFSLILESASTNQTSMYLCASSLTGGGQPQHFGDGTRLSIL.

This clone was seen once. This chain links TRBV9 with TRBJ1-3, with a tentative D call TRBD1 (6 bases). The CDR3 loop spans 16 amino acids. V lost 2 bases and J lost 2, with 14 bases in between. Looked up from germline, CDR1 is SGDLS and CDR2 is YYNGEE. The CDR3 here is CASSVEIGGPGNTIYF. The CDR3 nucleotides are TGTGCCAGCAGCGTGGAAATAGGGGGACCTGGAAACACCATATATTTT. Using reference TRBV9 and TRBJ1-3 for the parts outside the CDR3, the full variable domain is DSGVTQTPKHLITATGQRVTLRCSPRSGDLSVYWYQQSLDQGLQFLIQYYNGEERAKGNILERFSAQQFPDLHSELNLSSLELGDSALYFCASSVEIGGPGNTIYFGEGSWLTVV.

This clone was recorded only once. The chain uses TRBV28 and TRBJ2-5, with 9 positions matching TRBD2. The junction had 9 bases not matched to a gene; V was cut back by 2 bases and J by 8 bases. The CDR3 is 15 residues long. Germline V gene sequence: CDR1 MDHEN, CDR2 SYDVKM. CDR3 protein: CASSLGLAGQATQYF. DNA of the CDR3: TGTGCCAGCAGTTTAGGCCTAGCGGGACAAGCAACCCAGTACTTC.

The CDR3 DNA reads as TGTGCCAGCAGTCCCCCAAAGGGAGCGAACACCGGGGAGCTGTTTTTT. Its protein is CASSPPKGANTGELFF. The rearrangement links TRBV28 to TRBJ2-2; tentatively, D is TRBD2 (5 bases). Trimming pared 5 bases from V and 0 bases from J, leaving 13 bases between. The CDR3 is made up of 16 amino acids. Germline V gene sequence: CDR1 MDHEN, CDR2 SYDVKM.

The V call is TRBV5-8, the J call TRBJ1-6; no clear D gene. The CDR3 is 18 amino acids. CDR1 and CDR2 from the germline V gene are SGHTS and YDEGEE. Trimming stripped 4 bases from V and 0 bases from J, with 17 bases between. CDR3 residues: CASSPNDNPSSYNSPLHF. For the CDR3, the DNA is TGTGCCAGCAGCCCGAATGACAACCCCAGCTCCTATAATTCACCCCTCCACTTT.

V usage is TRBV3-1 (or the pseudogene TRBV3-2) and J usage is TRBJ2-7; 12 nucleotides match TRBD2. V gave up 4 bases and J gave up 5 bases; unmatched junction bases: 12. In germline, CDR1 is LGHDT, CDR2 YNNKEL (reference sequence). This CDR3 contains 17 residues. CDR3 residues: CASSLTTSGGFSDEQYF. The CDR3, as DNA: TGTGCCAGCAGCCTAACAACTAGCGGGGGGTTTTCGGACGAGCAGTACTTC.

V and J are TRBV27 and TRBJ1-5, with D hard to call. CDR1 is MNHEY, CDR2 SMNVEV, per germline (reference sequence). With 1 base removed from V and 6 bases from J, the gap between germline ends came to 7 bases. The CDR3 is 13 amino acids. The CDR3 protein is CASSLFYSQPQHF. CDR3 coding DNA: TGTGCCAGCAGTTTATTTTACAGTCAGCCCCAGCATTTT.

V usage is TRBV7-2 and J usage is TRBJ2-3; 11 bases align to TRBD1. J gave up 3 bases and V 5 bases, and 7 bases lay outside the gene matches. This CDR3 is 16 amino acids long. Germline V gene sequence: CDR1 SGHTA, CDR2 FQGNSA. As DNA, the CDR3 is TGTGCCAGCAGCCTAGGTGGGACAGGGGGAACAGATACGCAGTATTTT. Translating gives CASSLGGTGGTDTQYF.

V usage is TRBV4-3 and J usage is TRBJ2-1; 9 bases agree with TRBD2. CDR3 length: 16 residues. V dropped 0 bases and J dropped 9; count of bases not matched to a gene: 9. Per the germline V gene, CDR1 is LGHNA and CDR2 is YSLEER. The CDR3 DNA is TGCGCCAGCAGCCAAGAGGGACTAGCCAGCGGCTCTGAGCAGTTCTTC. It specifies CASSQEGLASGSEQFF.

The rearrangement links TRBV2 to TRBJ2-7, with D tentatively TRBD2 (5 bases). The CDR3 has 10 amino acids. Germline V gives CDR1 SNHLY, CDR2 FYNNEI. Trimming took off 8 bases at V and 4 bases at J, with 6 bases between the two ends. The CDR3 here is CASGEYEQYF. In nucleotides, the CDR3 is TGTGCCAGCGGGGAGTACGAGCAGTACTTC.

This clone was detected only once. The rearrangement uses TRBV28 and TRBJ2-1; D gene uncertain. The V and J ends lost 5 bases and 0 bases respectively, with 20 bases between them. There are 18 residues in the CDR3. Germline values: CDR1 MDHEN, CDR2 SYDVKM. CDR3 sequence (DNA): TGTGCCAGCAGTCGCCCCAACTCCGACATCGGCTCCTACAATGAGCAGTTCTTC. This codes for CASSRPNSDIGSYNEQFF.

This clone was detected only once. In DNA form, the CDR3 reads TGTGCCAGCAGCCCGTACTCGGGGGGAAGGTTGACCCAGTACTTC. Amino acids: CASSPYSGGRLTQYF. The rearrangement uses TRBV3-1 (or the pseudogene TRBV3-2) and TRBJ2-5; 7 nucleotides agree with TRBD2. The junction had 12 bases not matched to a gene; V was cut back by 4 bases and J by 7 bases. Germline CDR1 LGHDT, CDR2 YNNKEL (reference sequence). The CDR3 runs 15 residues.

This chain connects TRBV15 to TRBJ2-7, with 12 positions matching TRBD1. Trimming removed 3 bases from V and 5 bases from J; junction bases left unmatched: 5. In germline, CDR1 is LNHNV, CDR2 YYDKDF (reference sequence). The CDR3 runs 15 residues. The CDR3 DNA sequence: TGTGCCACCAGCAGGGGGACAGGGGGCCCGAACGAGCAGTACTTC. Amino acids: CATSRGTGGPNEQYF.

Here the CDR3 reads CASGSGRALRETQYF. In DNA form, the CDR3 reads TGTGCCAGCGGTAGCGGGAGGGCCCTGAGGGAGACCCAGTACTTC. The chain is built from TRBV6-5 and TRBJ2-5, with 11 bases aligning to TRBD2. J lost 5 bases, V lost 8 bases, and 10 bases had no gene match. CDR1 and CDR2 (germline): MNHEY, SVGAGI. The CDR3 consists of 15 residues.

The CDR3 loop is CASSPGTGGVEQYF. CDR3 sequence (DNA): TGTGCCAGCAGCCCCGGGACAGGGGGGGTCGAGCAGTACTTC. V and J are TRBV6-2 or TRBV6-3 and TRBJ2-7, with 11 bases aligning to TRBD1. CDR1 and CDR2 from the germline V gene are MNHEY and SVGEGT. V shed 6 bases, J shed 6 bases, and the junction held 7 bases outside the gene matches. This CDR3 contains 14 residues.

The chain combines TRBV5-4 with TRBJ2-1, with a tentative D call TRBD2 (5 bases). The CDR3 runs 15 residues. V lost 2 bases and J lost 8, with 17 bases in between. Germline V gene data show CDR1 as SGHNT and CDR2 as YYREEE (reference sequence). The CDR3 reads CASSFDTWRSDEQFF. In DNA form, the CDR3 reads TGTGCCAGCAGCTTTGACACGTGGAGGAGCGATGAGCAGTTCTTC.

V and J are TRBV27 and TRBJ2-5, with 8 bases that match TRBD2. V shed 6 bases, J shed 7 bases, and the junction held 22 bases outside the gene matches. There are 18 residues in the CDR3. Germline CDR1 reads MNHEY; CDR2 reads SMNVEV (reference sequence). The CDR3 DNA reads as TGTGCCAGCAGCCCGGGGGCTGAAAATAGCGGGATGCGGGTGACCCAGTACTTC. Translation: CASSPGAENSGMRVTQYF.

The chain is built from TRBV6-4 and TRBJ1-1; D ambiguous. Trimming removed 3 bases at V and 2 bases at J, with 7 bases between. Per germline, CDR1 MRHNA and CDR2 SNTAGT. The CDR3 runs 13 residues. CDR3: CASSEQSNTEAFF. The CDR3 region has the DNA TGTGCCAGCAGTGAACAGAGCAACACTGAAGCTTTCTTT.

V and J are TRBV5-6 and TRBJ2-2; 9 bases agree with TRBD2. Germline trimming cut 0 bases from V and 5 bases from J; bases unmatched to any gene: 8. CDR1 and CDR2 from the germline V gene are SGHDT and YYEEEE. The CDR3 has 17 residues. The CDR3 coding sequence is TGTGCCAGCAGCTTGGGCGGTAGCGGGAGTCGGACCGGGGAGCTGTTTTTT. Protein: CASSLGGSGSRTGELFF.